This TCR beta chain was sequenced in a study of PD-1 blockade in classical Hodgkin lymphoma. Study-wide findings and caveats: The repertoire differences lack a defined cause, possibly disease activity or prior therapy. Baseline diversity resembling that of newly diagnosed patients was seen in complete responders. CD4+ but not CD8+ TCR diversity rose significantly by C4D1. It was reported that newly diagnosed patients had less baseline TCR diversity than healthy donors.

In regard to this clone: As yet, its antigen is unknown.

Clones were read by immunoSEQ multiplex PCR, and TCRdb kept only the in-frame ones, dropping some. The top ten clones hold 20% to 25% of a sample with 21,000 or so clones, roughly 72% of them seen once. All trial patients relapsed after autologous stem cell transplantation. The CDR3 loop spans 15 amino acids. Per the germline V gene, CDR1 is SGHNT and CDR2 is YENEEA. J lost 5 bases, V lost 2 bases, and 6 bases had no gene match. Here the sequenced sample was peripheral blood mononuclear cells (PBMCs), taken at baseline. The chain carries TRBV11-3 and TRBJ2-5; TRBD2 matches 9 bases. This TCR was sampled from a human donor with classical Hodgkin lymphoma. The CDR3 DNA sequence: TGTGCCAGCAGCTTATCACTAGCGGGCTGGGAGACCCAGTACTTC. Translation gives CASSLSLAGWETQYF.